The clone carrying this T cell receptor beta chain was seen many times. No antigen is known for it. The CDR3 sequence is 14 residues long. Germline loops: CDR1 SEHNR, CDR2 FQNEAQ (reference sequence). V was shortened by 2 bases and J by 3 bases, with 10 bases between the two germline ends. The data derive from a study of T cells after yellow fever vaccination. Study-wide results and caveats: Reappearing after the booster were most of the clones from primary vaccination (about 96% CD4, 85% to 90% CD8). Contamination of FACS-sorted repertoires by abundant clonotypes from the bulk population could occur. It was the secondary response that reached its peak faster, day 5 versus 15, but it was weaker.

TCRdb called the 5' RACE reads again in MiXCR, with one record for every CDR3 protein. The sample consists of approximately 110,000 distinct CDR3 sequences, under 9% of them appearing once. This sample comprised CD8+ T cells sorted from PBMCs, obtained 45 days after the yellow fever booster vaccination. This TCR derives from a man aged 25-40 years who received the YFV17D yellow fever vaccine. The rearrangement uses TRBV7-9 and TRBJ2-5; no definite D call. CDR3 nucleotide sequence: TGTGCCAGCAGCTTATATGGTGGGGAAGAGACCCAGTACTTC. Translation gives CASSLYGGEETQYF.